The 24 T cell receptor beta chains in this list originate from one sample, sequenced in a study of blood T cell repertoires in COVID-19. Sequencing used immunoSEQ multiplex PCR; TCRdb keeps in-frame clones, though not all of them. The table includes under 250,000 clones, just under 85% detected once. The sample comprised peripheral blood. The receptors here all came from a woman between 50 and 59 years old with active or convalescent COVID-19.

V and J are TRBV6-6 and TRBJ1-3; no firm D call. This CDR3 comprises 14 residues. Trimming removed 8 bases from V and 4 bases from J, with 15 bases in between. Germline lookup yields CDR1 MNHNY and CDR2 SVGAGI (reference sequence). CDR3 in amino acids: CASSFGSGGNTIYF. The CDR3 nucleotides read TGTGCCAGCTCCTTCGGGTCGGGGGGAAACACCATATATTTT.

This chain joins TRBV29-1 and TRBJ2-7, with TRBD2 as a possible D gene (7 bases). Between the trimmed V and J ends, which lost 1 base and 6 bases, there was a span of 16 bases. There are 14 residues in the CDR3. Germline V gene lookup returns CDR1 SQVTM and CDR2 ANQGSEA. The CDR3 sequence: CSVEVGLRGGEQYF. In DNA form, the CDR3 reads TGCAGCGTTGAAGTTGGATTAAGGGGGGGCGAGCAGTACTTC.

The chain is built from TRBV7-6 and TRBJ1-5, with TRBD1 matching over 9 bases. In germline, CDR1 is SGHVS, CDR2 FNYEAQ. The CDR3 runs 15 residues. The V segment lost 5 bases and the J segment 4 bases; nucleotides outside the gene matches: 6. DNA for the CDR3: TGTGCCAGCAGCCCCGGGACAGGGCCGAATCAGCCCCAGCATTTT. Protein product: CASSPGTGPNQPQHF.

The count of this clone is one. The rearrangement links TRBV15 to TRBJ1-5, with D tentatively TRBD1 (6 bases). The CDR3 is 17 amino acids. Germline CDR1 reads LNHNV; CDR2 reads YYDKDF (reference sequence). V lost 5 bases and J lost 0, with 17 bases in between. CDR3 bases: TGTGCCACCAGCCGGGGGGGGCAGAGCCATAGCAATCAGCCCCAGCATTTT. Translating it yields CATSRGGQSHSNQPQHF. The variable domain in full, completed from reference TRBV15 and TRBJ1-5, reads DAMVIQNPRYQVTQFGKPVTLSCSQTLNHNVMYWYQQKSSQAPKLLFHYYDKDFNNEADTPDNFQSRRPNTSFCFLDIRSPGLGDTAMYLCATSRGGQSHSNQPQHFGDGTRLSIL.

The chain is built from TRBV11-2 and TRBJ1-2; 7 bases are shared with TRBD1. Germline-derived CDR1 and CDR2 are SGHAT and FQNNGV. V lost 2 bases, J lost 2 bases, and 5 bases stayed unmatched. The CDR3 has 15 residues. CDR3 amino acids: CASSLNRGPNYGYTF. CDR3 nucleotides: TGTGCCAGCAGCTTAAATAGGGGGCCCAACTATGGCTACACCTTC.

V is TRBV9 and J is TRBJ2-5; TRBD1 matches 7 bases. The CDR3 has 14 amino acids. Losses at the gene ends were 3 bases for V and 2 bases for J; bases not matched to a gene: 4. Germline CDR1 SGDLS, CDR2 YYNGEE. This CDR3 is CASSGGTAQETQYF. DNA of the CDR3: TGTGCCAGCAGCGGAGGGACAGCACAAGAGACCCAGTACTTC.

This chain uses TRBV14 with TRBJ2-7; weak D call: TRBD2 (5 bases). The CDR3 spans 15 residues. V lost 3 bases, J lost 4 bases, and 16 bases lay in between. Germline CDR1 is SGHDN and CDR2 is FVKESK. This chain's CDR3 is CASSHDVEGWYEQYF. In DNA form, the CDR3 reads TGTGCCAGCAGCCACGACGTTGAGGGCTGGTACGAGCAGTACTTC.

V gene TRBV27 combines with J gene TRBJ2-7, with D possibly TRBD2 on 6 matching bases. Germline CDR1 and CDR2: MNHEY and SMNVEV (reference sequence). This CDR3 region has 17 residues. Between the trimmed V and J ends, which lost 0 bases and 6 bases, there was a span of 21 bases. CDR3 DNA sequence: TGTGCCAGCAGTTTATCGATCCCTTTCGGGAGAGGCTCCGAGCAGTACTTC. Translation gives CASSLSIPFGRGSEQYF.

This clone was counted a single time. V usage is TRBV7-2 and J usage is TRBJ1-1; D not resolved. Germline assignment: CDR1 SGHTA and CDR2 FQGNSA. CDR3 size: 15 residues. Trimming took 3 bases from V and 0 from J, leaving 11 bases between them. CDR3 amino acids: CASSFRRSMNTEAFF. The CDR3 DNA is TGTGCCAGCAGCTTTCGTCGGAGCATGAACACTGAAGCTTTCTTT. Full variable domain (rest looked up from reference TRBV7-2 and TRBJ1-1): GAGVSQSPSNKVTEKGKDVELRCDPISGHTALYWYRQSLGQGLEFLIYFQGNSAPDKSGLPSDRFSAERTGGSVSTLTIQRTQQEDSAVYLCASSFRRSMNTEAFFGQGTRLTVV.

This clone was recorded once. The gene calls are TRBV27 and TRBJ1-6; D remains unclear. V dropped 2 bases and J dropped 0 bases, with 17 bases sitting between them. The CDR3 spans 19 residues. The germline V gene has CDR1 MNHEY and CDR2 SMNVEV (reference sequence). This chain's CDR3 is CASSLAQIPGSSYNSPLHF. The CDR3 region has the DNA TGTGCCAGCAGTTTAGCGCAGATACCTGGGAGCTCCTATAATTCACCCCTCCACTTT.

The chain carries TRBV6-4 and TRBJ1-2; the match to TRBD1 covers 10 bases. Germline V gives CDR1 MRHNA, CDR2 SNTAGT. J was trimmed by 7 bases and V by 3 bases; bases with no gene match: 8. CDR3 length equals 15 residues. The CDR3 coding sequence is TGTGCCAGCAGTGAAGCGACAGGGGGCTTTGCTGGCTACACCTTC. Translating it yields CASSEATGGFAGYTF.

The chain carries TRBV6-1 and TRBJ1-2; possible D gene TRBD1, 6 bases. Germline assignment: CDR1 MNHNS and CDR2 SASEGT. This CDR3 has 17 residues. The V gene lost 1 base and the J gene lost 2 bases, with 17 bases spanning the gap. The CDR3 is CASSEVPTGIGNYGYTF. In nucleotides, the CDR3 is TGTGCCAGCAGTGAAGTACCTACAGGGATAGGGAACTATGGCTACACCTTC.

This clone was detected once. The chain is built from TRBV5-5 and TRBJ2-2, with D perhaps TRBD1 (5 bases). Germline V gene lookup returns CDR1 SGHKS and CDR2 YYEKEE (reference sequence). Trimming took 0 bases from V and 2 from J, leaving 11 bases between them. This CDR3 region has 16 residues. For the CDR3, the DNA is TGTGCCAGCAGCTTGGCCCCCCAGGGAAACACCGGGGAGCTGTTTTTT. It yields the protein CASSLAPQGNTGELFF.

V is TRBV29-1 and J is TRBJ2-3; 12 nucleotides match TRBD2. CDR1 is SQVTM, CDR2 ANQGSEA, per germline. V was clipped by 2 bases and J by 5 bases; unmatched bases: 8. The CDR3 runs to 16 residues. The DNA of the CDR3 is TGCAGCGTTGAACCCCATCTAGCGGGAGGGGTAGATACGCAGTATTTT. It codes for CSVEPHLAGGVDTQYF.

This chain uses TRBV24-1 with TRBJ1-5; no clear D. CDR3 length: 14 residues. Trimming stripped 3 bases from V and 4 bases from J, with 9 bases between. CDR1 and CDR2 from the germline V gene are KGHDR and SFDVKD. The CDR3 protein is CATSDPGTNQPQHF. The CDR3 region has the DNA TGTGCCACCAGTGATCCAGGCACAAATCAGCCCCAGCATTTT.

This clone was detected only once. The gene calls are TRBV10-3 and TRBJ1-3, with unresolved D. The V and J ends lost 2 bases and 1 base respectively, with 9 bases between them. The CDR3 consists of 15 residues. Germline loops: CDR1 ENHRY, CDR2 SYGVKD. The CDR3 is CAISEARVSGNTIYF. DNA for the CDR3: TGTGCCATCAGTGAGGCAAGAGTATCTGGAAACACCATATATTTT.

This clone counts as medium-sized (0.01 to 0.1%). This CDR3 reads CASSPPGRGVGYTF. CDR3 nucleotides: TGTGCCAGCAGCCCCCCGGGCAGGGGGGTCGGCTACACCTTC. The chain employs TRBV5-4 and TRBJ1-2; 7 nucleotides agree with TRBD1. There are 14 residues in the CDR3. Germline-derived CDR1 and CDR2 are SGHNT and YYREEE (reference sequence). The J segment lost 8 bases and the V segment lost 4 bases, leaving 11 bases of the junction unmatched.

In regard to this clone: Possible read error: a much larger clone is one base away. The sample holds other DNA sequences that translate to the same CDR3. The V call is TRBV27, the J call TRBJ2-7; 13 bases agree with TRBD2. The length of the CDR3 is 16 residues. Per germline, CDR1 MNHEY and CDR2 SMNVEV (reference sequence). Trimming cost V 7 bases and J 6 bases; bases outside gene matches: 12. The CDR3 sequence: CASTRTSGSIVGEQYF. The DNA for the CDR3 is TGTGCCAGCACCCGGACTAGCGGGAGTATTGTAGGCGAGCAGTACTTC.

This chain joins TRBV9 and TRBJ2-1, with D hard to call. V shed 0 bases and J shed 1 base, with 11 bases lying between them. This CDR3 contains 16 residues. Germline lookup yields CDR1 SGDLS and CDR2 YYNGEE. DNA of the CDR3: TGTGCCAGCAGCGTAGGTGGCGGCCTATCCTACAATGAGCAGTTCTTC. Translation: CASSVGGGLSYNEQFF.

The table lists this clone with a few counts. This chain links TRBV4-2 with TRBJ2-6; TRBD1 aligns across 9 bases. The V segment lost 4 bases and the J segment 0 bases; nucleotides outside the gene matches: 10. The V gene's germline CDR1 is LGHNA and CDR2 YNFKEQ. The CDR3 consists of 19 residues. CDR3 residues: CASSRDRVGLASGANVLTF. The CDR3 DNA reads TGTGCCAGCAGCCGGGACAGGGTGGGGTTGGCCTCTGGGGCCAACGTCCTGACTTTC.

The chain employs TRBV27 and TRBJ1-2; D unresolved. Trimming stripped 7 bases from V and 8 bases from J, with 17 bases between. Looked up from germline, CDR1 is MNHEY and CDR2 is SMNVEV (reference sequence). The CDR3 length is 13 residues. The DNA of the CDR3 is TGTGCCAGCACGGGTGTAGTCTCCGGGGGCTACACCTTC. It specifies CASTGVVSGGYTF.

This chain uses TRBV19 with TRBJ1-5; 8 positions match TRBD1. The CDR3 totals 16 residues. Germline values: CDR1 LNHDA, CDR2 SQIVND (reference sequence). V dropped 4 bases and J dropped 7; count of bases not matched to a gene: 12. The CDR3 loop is CASSTLSGGGGQPQHF. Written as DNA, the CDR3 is TGTGCCAGTAGTACCCTTTCAGGGGGCGGAGGGCAGCCCCAGCATTTT.

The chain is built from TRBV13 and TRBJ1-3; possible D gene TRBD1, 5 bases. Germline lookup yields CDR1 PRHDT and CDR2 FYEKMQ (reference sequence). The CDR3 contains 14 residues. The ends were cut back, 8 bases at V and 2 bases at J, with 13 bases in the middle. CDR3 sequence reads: CASRIAGPGNTIYF. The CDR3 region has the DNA TGTGCCAGCCGAATAGCGGGGCCTGGAAACACCATATATTTT. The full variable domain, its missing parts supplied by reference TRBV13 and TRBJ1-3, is AAGVIQSPRHLIKEKRETATLKCYPIPRHDTVYWYQQGPGQDPQFLISFYEKMQSDKGSIPDRFSAQQFSDYHSELNMSSLELGDSALYFCASRIAGPGNTIYFGEGSWLTVV.

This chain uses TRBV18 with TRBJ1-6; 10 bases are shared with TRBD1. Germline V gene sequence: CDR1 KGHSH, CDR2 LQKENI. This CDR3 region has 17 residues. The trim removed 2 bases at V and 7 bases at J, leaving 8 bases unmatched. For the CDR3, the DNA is TGTGCCAGCTCACCATTCGGGACAGGGGTCGGGAATTCACCCCTCCACTTT. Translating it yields CASSPFGTGVGNSPLHF.